These 18 T cell receptor beta chains were all obtained from the same sample, sequenced in a study of a mutant IDH1 vaccine in newly diagnosed glioma. These receptors lack a known antigen. Some clones are missing from TCRdb's copy, which holds only in-frame ones; the method was immunoSEQ multiplex PCR. This table holds fewer than 85,000 clones, around four fifths found once. Time point: week 47, end of study. Each dose delivered 300 ug of mutant IDH1 20-mer peptide subcutaneously with imiquimod. The sample in question was PBMCs, obtained from a glioma patient whose treatment included an IDH1 peptide vaccine. The receptors stem from a man aged 35 to 55 with glioma.

The rearrangement uses TRBV25-1 and TRBJ1-2; D unresolved. Trimming shortened V by 5 bases and J by 8 bases, and 18 bases separated the two germline ends. Germline V CDR1 and CDR2: MGHDK, SYGVNS. The CDR3 covers 14 residues. The CDR3 region is CASSLRSGPWGYTF. CDR3 sequence (DNA): TGTGCCAGCAGTCTGAGGAGCGGCCCGTGGGGCTACACCTTC.

This chain uses TRBV10-3 with TRBJ1-1; 7 bases align to TRBD1. This CDR3 is 14 amino acids long. J gave up 1 base and V 10 bases, and 9 bases lay outside the gene matches. Germline CDR1 reads ENHRY; CDR2 reads SYGVKD. In DNA, the CDR3 is TGTGCCACCTCCCAGGACAGGACGAACACTGAAGCTTTCTTT. Amino acids: CATSQDRTNTEAFF.

There are a few counts of this clone. The rearrangement uses TRBV29-1 and TRBJ1-2; no firm D call. This CDR3 is 15 amino acids long. Germline lookup yields CDR1 SQVTM and CDR2 ANQGSEA. V lost 0 bases to trimming and J lost 5 bases, with 16 bases between them. The CDR3 DNA sequence: TGCAGCGTTGAAGATCGTAGGAACGCCCTTTATGGCTACACCTTC. This gives the protein CSVEDRRNALYGYTF.

V is TRBV10-3 and J is TRBJ2-5; D is undetermined. The CDR3 totals 14 residues. Per germline, CDR1 ENHRY and CDR2 SYGVKD. V was shortened by 3 bases and J by 2 bases, with 10 bases between the two germline ends. This chain's CDR3 is CAISDPATQETQYF. The CDR3 DNA sequence: TGTGCCATCAGTGACCCAGCGACACAAGAGACCCAGTACTTC.

The rearrangement joins TRBV28 to TRBJ2-5; D is possibly TRBD1 (5 bases). Germline CDR1 and CDR2: MDHEN and SYDVKM. CDR3 length: 14 amino acids. Trimming shortened V by 6 bases and J by 5 bases, and 16 bases separated the two germline ends. CDR3: CASSPEGARETQYF. The CDR3, as DNA: TGTGCCAGCAGCCCGGAAGGGGCCCGGGAGACCCAGTACTTC.

This rearrangement joins TRBV19 to TRBJ2-2; 8 bases match TRBD2. This CDR3 comprises 14 residues. J gave up 4 bases and V 7 bases, and 5 bases lay outside the gene matches. Germline V gives CDR1 LNHDA, CDR2 SQIVND (reference sequence). DNA of the CDR3: TGTGCCAGTACGCGCGGGGGGTCCACCGGGGAGCTGTTTTTT. Amino acid sequence: CASTRGGSTGELFF. Variable domain in full (rest from reference TRBV19 and TRBJ2-2): DGGITQSPKYLFRKEGQNVTLSCEQNLNHDAMYWYRQDPGQGLRLIYYSQIVNDFQKGDIAEGYSVSREKKESFPLTVTSAQKNPTAFYLCASTRGGSTGELFFGEGSRLTVL.

Comments on this clone: At one end, the junction sequence differs from germline, possibly due to a read error. The CDR3 sequence is CASSQATSGRLF. The CDR3, as DNA: TGCGCCAGCAGCCAAGCTACTAGCGGGAGACTCTTC. The chain has TRBV4-3 and TRBJ2-7; 11 nucleotides line up with TRBD2. From germline, CDR1 is LGHNA and CDR2 YSLEER. The CDR3 spans 12 residues.

This clone was seen once. This chain links TRBV2 with TRBJ2-7; 8 bases are a match to TRBD2. Germline lookup yields CDR1 SNHLY and CDR2 FYNNEI. V lost 3 bases, J lost 0 bases, and 4 bases stayed unmatched. The CDR3 sequence is 15 residues long. The CDR3 DNA follows: TGTGCCAGCAGTGAGACTAGCGCTAGCTCCTACGAGCAGTACTTC. Its translation is CASSETSASSYEQYF.

V gene TRBV5-4 combines with J gene TRBJ2-3, with D uncertain. Germline V lookup: CDR1 SGHNT, CDR2 YYREEE (reference sequence). V was pared by 7 bases and J by 1 base, with 10 bases between. The CDR3 is 13 residues long. The CDR3 protein is CASVMAGTDTQYF. The CDR3 bases are TGTGCCAGCGTGATGGCGGGCACAGATACGCAGTATTTT. Full variable domain (missing parts from reference TRBV5-4 and TRBJ2-3): ETGVTQSPTHLIKTRGQQVTLRCSSQSGHNTVSWYQQALGQGPQFIFQYYREEENGRGNFPPRFSGLQFPNYSSELNVNALELDDSALYLCASVMAGTDTQYFGPGTRLTVL.

This clone appeared a few times. The chain couples TRBV4-1 to TRBJ2-4; 9 nucleotides align to TRBD2. Germline CDR1 is MGHRA and CDR2 is YSYEKL. Germline trimming cut 1 base from V and 16 bases from J; bases unmatched to any gene: 8. The CDR3 runs 13 residues. CDR3 nucleotides: TGCGCCAGCAGCCAAGGGAATAGCGGGAGCCTTTACTTC. This translates into CASSQGNSGSLYF.

By frequency in the sample, this clone is medium-sized. The chain has TRBV9 and TRBJ2-7; D is perhaps TRBD2 (6 bases). From germline, CDR1 is SGDLS and CDR2 YYNGEE. V dropped 7 bases and J dropped 4 bases, with 12 bases sitting between them. This CDR3 has 12 amino acids. CDR3 in amino acids: CASSPGGYEQYF. The CDR3 DNA follows: TGTGCCAGCTCCCCTGGGGGGTACGAGCAGTACTTC.

The chain links TRBV10-3 to TRBJ1-2; D call uncertain. CDR3 size: 13 residues. Trimming removed 4 bases at V and 9 bases at J, with 15 bases between. Looked up from germline, CDR1 is ENHRY and CDR2 is SYGVKD. CDR3 in amino acids: CAISAKASNSYTF. DNA for the CDR3: TGTGCCATCAGTGCTAAGGCCAGCAATAGCTACACCTTC.

The V call is TRBV10-3, the J call TRBJ1-2; no reliable D call. V was clipped by 7 bases and J by 8 bases, with 20 bases between them. Germline-derived CDR1 and CDR2 are ENHRY and SYGVKD. The CDR3 length is 14 residues. The CDR3, as DNA: TGTGCCATCAAAAACGTCGGACGCTCGGAGGGCTACACCTTC. Its protein product is CAIKNVGRSEGYTF.

This chain connects TRBV14 to TRBJ2-4, with D unclear. This CDR3 comprises 13 residues. Germline loops: CDR1 SGHDN, CDR2 FVKESK. Trimming took off 3 bases at V and 6 bases at J, with 9 bases between the two ends. CDR3 nucleotide sequence: TGTGCCAGCAGCCACCCGTGGGGAAACATTCAGTACTTC. Protein sequence: CASSHPWGNIQYF. Combining the CDR3 with reference TRBV14 and TRBJ2-4 gives the whole variable domain EAGVTQFPSHSVIEKGQTVTLRCDPISGHDNLYWYRRVMGKEIKFLLHFVKESKQDESGMPNNRFLAERTGGTYSTLKVQPAELEDSGVYFCASSHPWGNIQYFGAGTRLSVL.

The J gene is TRBJ1-1, the V gene TRBV6-5, with D possibly matching TRBD1 (5 bases). CDR3 length: 15 amino acids. The V end lost 0 bases, the J end lost 5 bases, and 13 bases lay between the germline ends. Per germline, CDR1 MNHEY and CDR2 SVGAGI. The DNA of the CDR3 is TGTGCCAGCAGTTACTCGAGGTGGGAGGGGACTGAAGCTTTCTTT. Residues: CASSYSRWEGTEAFF.

This sequence joins TRBV9 and TRBJ2-7; tentatively, D is TRBD2 (5 bases). Germline V gene lookup returns CDR1 SGDLS and CDR2 YYNGEE. Trimming cost V 4 bases and J 5 bases, with 16 bases left between them. This CDR3 spans 14 amino acids. The CDR3 bases are TGTGCCAGCAGCTCCCAGCCGGGATACGACGAGCAGTACTTC. The encoded protein is CASSSQPGYDEQYF. Combining the CDR3 with reference TRBV9 and TRBJ2-7 gives the whole variable domain DSGVTQTPKHLITATGQRVTLRCSPRSGDLSVYWYQQSLDQGLQFLIQYYNGEERAKGNILERFSAQQFPDLHSELNLSSLELGDSALYFCASSSQPGYDEQYFGPGTRLTVT.

J is TRBJ1-3 and V is TRBV9; D is unresolved. Germline-derived CDR1 and CDR2 are SGDLS and YYNGEE. The CDR3 runs 17 residues. V lost 1 base and J lost 0, with 14 bases in between. DNA for the CDR3: TGTGCCAGCAGCGTATCTCTCGACGCCGCCTCTGGAAACACCATATATTTT. This codes for CASSVSLDAASGNTIYF.

The chain uses TRBV10-3 and TRBJ2-4; 10 bases agree with TRBD1. Trimming at V came to 10 bases and at J to 4 bases, leaving 7 bases not matched to a gene. The CDR3 is 14 amino acids. Germline V CDR1 and CDR2: ENHRY, SYGVKD. CDR3 coding DNA: TGTGCCACCGGACAGGGGGGCCCGAAAAACATTCAGTACTTC. It codes for CATGQGGPKNIQYF.